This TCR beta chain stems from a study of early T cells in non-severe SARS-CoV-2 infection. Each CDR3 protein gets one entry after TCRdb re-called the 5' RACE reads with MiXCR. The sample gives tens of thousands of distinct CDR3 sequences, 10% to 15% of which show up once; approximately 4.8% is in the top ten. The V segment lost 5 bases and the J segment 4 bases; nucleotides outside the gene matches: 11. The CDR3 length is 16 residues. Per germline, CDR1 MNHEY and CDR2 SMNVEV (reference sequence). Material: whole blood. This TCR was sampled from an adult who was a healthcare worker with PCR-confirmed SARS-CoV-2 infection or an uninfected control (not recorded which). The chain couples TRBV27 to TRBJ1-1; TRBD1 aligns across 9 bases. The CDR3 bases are TGTGCCAGCAGTCACCTGACAGGGGGGGGAATCACTGAAGCTTTCTTT. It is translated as CASSHLTGGGITEAFF.